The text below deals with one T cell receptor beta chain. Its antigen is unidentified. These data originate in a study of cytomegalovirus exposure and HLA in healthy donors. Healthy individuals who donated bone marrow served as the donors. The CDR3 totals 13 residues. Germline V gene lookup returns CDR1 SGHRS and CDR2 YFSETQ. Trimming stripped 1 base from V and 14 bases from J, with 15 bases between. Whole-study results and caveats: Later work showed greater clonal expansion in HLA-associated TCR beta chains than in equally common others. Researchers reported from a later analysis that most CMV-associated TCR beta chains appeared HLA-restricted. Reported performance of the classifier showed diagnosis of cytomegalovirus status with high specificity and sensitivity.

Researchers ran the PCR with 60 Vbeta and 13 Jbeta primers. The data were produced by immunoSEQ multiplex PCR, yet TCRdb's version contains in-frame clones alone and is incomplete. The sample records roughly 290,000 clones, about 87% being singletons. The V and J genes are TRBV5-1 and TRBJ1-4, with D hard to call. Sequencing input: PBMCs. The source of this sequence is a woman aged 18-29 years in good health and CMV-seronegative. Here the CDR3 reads CASSLSGSERLFF. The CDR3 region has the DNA TGCGCCAGCAGCTTGTCGGGGTCCGAGAGGCTGTTTTTT. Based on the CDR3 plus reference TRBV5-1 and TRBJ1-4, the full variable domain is KAGVTQTPRYLIKTRGQQVTLSCSPISGHRSVSWYQQTPGQGLQFLFEYFSETQRNKGNFPGRFSGRQFSNSRSEMNVSTLELGDSALYLCASSLSGSERLFFGSGTQLSVL.